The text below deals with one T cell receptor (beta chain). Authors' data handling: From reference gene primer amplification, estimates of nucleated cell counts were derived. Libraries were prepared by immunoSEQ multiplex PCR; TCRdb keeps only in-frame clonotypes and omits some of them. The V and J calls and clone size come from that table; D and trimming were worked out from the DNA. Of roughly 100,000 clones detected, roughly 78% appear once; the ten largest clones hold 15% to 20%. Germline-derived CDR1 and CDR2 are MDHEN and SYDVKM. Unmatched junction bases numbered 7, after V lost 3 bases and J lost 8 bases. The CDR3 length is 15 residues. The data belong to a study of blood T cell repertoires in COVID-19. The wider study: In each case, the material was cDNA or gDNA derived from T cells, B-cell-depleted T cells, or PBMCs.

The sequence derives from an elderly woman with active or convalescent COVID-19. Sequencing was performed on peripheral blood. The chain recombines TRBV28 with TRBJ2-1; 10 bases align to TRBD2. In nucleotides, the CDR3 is TGTGCCAGCAGTTTCCTAGCGGGAGTAAGGGATGAGCAGTTCTTC. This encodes CASSFLAGVRDEQFF.